This TCR beta chain came from a study of shared clonotypes between healthy human individuals. At the level of the study: A couple of female and a few male donors aged 18 to 49 were enrolled.

General study points: Naive subsets typically showed greater estimated richness than memory subsets. Clonotypes that were shared across four donors made up roughly 5% of naive CD4 clonotypes.

A note on this clone: Antigen specificity is unknown.

Assay: immunoSEQ multiplex PCR; the TCRdb copy retains only in-frame clones and omits some. Found here are fewer than 1.8 million clones, approximately 98.5% of them singletons; the top ten hold around 0.38%. Splitting of CD4+ cells produced CD45RA+ naive and CD45RA-negative memory subsets. The receptor comes from a man under 40 in good health. The sample taken for sequencing was naive CD4+ T cells sorted from blood. The subset: CD45RA+ positively selected.

DNA of the CDR3: TGTGCCACCAGCAGAGAAAGGGATGAGCAGTTCTTC. As protein: CATSRERDEQFF. This rearrangement joins TRBV15 to TRBJ2-1, with D uncertain. The CDR3 runs 12 residues. V gave up 0 bases and J gave up 8 bases, with 5 bases separating them. Germline V gene lookup returns CDR1 LNHNV and CDR2 YYDKDF (reference sequence).